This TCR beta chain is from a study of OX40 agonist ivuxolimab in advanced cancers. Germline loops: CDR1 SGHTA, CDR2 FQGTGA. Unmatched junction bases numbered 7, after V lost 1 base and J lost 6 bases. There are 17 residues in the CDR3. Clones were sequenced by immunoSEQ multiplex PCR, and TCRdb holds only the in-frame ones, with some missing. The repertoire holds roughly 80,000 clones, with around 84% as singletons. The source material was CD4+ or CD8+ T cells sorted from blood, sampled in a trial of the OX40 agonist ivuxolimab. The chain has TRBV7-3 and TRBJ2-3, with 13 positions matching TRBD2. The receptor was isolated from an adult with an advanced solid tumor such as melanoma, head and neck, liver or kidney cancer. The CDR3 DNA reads TGTGCCAGCAGCTTAAAACTAGCGGGGGGGTCAAGCGATACGCAGTATTTT. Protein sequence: CASSLKLAGGSSDTQYF.